What follows are 27 T cell receptor beta chains derived from one specimen sequenced in a study of cytomegalovirus exposure and HLA in healthy donors. Primers: 60 Vbeta forward and 13 Jbeta reverse. TCRdb's copy holds only in-frame clones and misses some; the assay was immunoSEQ multiplex PCR. The repertoire includes roughly 180,000 clones, 70% to 80% of them detected once, and about 2.7% sits in the top ten. The material sequenced was PBMCs. The receptors come from a male donor in good health and CMV-seronegative.

This clone turned up a few times. V is TRBV9 and J is TRBJ2-1; 12 nucleotides align to TRBD2. V was clipped by 4 bases and J by 1 base; unmatched bases: 6. The CDR3 runs to 17 residues. The germline V gene has CDR1 SGDLS and CDR2 YYNGEE. Written as DNA, the CDR3 is TGTGCCAGCAGCCCGACTAGCGGGGGTCGGTCCTACAATGAGCAGTTCTTC. Translated: CASSPTSGGRSYNEQFF.

The chain links TRBV12-5 to TRBJ1-1; D is ambiguous. V lost 5 bases, J lost 4 bases, and 8 bases lay in between. CDR3 length equals 12 residues. Germline V CDR1 and CDR2: LGHNT, FRNRAP. The CDR3: CASGPEGTEAFF. CDR3 coding DNA: TGTGCTAGTGGTCCGGAGGGCACTGAAGCTTTCTTT.

CDR3: CASSQADSVTNYGYTF. Here the CDR3 DNA reads TGTGCCAGCAGCCAAGCCGACAGCGTAACTAACTATGGCTACACCTTC. J is TRBJ1-2 and V is TRBV4-2; possibly TRBD1 for D (5 bases). The V end lost 1 base, the J end lost 0 bases, and 12 bases lay between the germline ends. The CDR3 runs 16 residues. CDR1 is LGHNA, CDR2 YNFKEQ, per germline.

The chain links TRBV30 to TRBJ1-5; a possible D gene is TRBD1 (5 bases). The CDR3 loop spans 14 amino acids. Germline V CDR1 and CDR2: GTSNPN, SVGIG (reference sequence). Trimming took off 0 bases at V and 5 bases at J, with 11 bases between the two ends. The CDR3 nucleotides are TGTGCCTGGAGTGTACTTCAGGGTGATCAGCCCCAGCATTTT. Encoded protein: CAWSVLQGDQPQHF.

There are a few counts of this clone. V is TRBV28 and J is TRBJ2-4; TRBD1 agrees at 8 bases. The CDR3 contains 13 residues. V trimming: 8 bases; J trimming: 5 bases; junction bases outside the gene matches: 5. Germline values: CDR1 MDHEN, CDR2 SYDVKM. This CDR3 reads CASQTDRENIQYF. The CDR3 DNA is TGTGCCAGCCAGACGGACAGGGAAAACATTCAGTACTTC.

The V call is TRBV11-3, the J call TRBJ2-2; the match to TRBD2 covers 10 bases. The CDR3 covers 20 residues. Germline lookup yields CDR1 SGHNT and CDR2 YENEEA. J gave up 2 bases and V 2 bases, and 14 bases lay outside the gene matches. CDR3 residues: CASSLRQREGRRYNTGELFF. CDR3 nucleotides: TGTGCCAGCAGCTTAAGGCAGCGGGAGGGCAGAAGGTACAACACCGGGGAGCTGTTTTTT. Full variable domain (missing parts from reference TRBV11-3 and TRBJ2-2): EAGVVQSPRYKIIEKKQPVAFWCNPISGHNTLYWYLQNLGQGPELLIRYENEEAVDDSQLPKDRFSAERLKGVDSTLKIQPAELGDSAVYLCASSLRQREGRRYNTGELFFGEGSRLTVL.

This sequence joins TRBV28 and TRBJ1-5; 9 bases line up with TRBD1. J lost 11 bases, V lost 6 bases, and 11 bases had no gene match. The germline gives CDR1 MDHEN, CDR2 SYDVKM. The CDR3 covers 14 residues. The CDR3: CASSRGTGPPTQHF. The CDR3 DNA follows: TGTGCCAGCAGCCGGGGGACAGGGCCTCCGACCCAGCATTTT.

The chain employs TRBV7-9 and TRBJ2-5; TRBD1 agrees at 9 bases. The J call is in doubt because the DNA end fits TRBJ2-7 better. Germline CDR1 is SEHNR and CDR2 is FQNEAQ (reference sequence). This CDR3 is 14 amino acids long. The CDR3 region has the DNA TGTGCCAGCAGCTTCGGAACAGGGGGCTTCGAGCAGTACTTC. It yields the protein CASSFGTGGFEQYF.

The chain links TRBV30 to TRBJ1-5; perhaps TRBD1 as D (6 bases). V gave up 0 bases and J gave up 5 bases, with 8 bases separating them. CDR3 length: 13 amino acids. Germline CDR1 is GTSNPN and CDR2 is SVGIG (reference sequence). The CDR3 bases are TGTGCCTGGAGTGTTGAGGGGGATCAGCCCCAGCATTTT. This sequence encodes CAWSVEGDQPQHF.

The CDR3 is CASGLVRLAGLMGQYYEQYF. The DNA for the CDR3 is TGTGCTAGTGGTTTGGTACGCTTGGCTGGCTTAATGGGACAGTACTACGAGCAGTACTTC. The chain is built from TRBV12-5 and TRBJ2-7; 7 nucleotides align to TRBD1. The CDR3 runs 20 residues. V was clipped by 0 bases and J by 3 bases; unmatched bases: 20. CDR1 and CDR2 (germline): LGHNT, FRNRAP.

J is TRBJ2-3 and V is TRBV5-1; maybe TRBD2 (5 bases). Trimming removed 7 bases at V and 7 bases at J, with 19 bases between. The CDR3 is 14 residues long. Germline lookup yields CDR1 SGHRS and CDR2 YFSETQ. For the CDR3, the DNA is TGCGCCAGCTTTACCGGGGAGCCCTTTCATACGCAGTATTTT. It specifies CASFTGEPFHTQYF.

The chain combines TRBV6-6 with TRBJ2-3; 9 bases line up with TRBD1. This CDR3 has 14 residues. Germline CDR1 reads MNHNY; CDR2 reads SVGAGI (reference sequence). The junction had 3 bases not matched to a gene; V was cut back by 8 bases and J by 0 bases. The CDR3 DNA reads TGTGCCAGCTGTGGGACAGGGAGCACAGATACGCAGTATTTT. Translation: CASCGTGSTDTQYF.

The rearrangement uses TRBV7-2 and TRBJ1-2; 7 bases line up with TRBD1. Germline V gene data show CDR1 as SGHTA and CDR2 as FQGNSA. CDR3 length: 16 amino acids. Trimming cost V 4 bases and J 4 bases; bases outside gene matches: 12. The CDR3 protein is CASSSNTGAFGYGYTF. DNA of the CDR3: TGTGCCAGCAGCTCTAATACAGGGGCTTTCGGCTATGGCTACACCTTC.

To note about this clone: At one end, the junction sequence differs from germline, possibly due to a read error. The chain employs TRBV7-9 and TRBJ2-3, with D unresolved. The CDR3 runs to 12 residues. Germline CDR1 SEHNR, CDR2 FQNEAQ (reference sequence). CDR3 amino acids: CSSSPYTDTQYF. DNA of the CDR3: TGTTCCAGCAGCCCGTACACAGATACGCAGTATTTT.

The chain combines TRBV6-5 with TRBJ1-2, with 9 bases fitting TRBD1. This CDR3 comprises 14 residues. J lost 1 base, V lost 6 bases, and 3 bases had no gene match. From germline, CDR1 is MNHEY and CDR2 SVGAGI. In DNA form, the CDR3 reads TGTGCCAGCAGCTGGGGACAGGGTAACTATGGCTACACCTTC. Protein: CASSWGQGNYGYTF.

The gene calls are TRBV11-2 and TRBJ2-7; maybe TRBD2 (6 bases). Between the trimmed V and J ends, which lost 5 bases and 5 bases, there was a span of 10 bases. Germline V lookup: CDR1 SGHAT, CDR2 FQNNGV. The CDR3 covers 12 residues. The CDR3 DNA follows: TGTGCCAGCAGCCTGGCGGGGAACGAGCAGTACTTC. Translating gives CASSLAGNEQYF.

This chain links TRBV19 with TRBJ2-7, with 7 bases lining up with TRBD2. Looked up from germline, CDR1 is LNHDA and CDR2 is SQIVND (reference sequence). CDR3 size: 13 residues. V was clipped by 2 bases and J by 2 bases; unmatched bases: 0. In nucleotides, the CDR3 is TGTGCCAGTAGTATAAGCGGGGCCTACGAGCAGTACTTC. It encodes CASSISGAYEQYF.

The gene calls are TRBV7-9 and TRBJ1-1; TRBD1 matches 7 bases. CDR3 length equals 15 residues. Germline V gives CDR1 SEHNR, CDR2 FQNEAQ (reference sequence). After removal of 4 bases from V and 2 bases from J, the junction contained 7 bases not matched to a gene. The CDR3 spells CASSSRRDSNTEAFF. For the CDR3, the DNA is TGTGCCAGCAGCTCCCGCCGGGACAGTAACACTGAAGCTTTCTTT.

The genes are TRBV6-6 and TRBJ2-1; 10 bases are a match to TRBD1. This CDR3 region has 15 residues. Germline V gene lookup returns CDR1 MNHNY and CDR2 SVGAGI (reference sequence). V dropped 6 bases and J dropped 4; count of bases not matched to a gene: 6. In DNA, the CDR3 is TGTGCCAGCAGCCCGGGACAGGGGAGATACAATGAGCAGTTCTTC. Translating gives CASSPGQGRYNEQFF.

CDR3 protein: CASSSGTGNIQYF. CDR3 DNA sequence: TGTGCCAGCAGTTCCGGGACAGGGAACATTCAGTACTTC. The genes are TRBV28 and TRBJ2-4; TRBD1 aligns across 9 bases. The V gene's germline CDR1 is MDHEN and CDR2 SYDVKM. V shed 4 bases and J 7 bases; nucleotides not matched to a gene: 2. The CDR3 has 13 residues.

V is TRBV9 and J is TRBJ1-5, with D possibly matching TRBD1 (5 bases). Germline V lookup: CDR1 SGDLS, CDR2 YYNGEE. V lost 6 bases to trimming and J lost 6 bases, with 19 bases between them. The CDR3 is made up of 15 amino acids. The CDR3 DNA follows: TGTGCCAGCACCCCTGGGGGGGATCGCAGTCAGCCCCAGCATTTT. Translation: CASTPGGDRSQPQHF.

V gene TRBV5-1 combines with J gene TRBJ2-3, with D maybe TRBD1 (6 bases). The V and J ends lost 4 bases and 4 bases respectively, with 19 bases between them. The CDR3 has 16 amino acids. Germline loops: CDR1 SGHRS, CDR2 YFSETQ. The DNA for the CDR3 is TGCGCCAGCAGCGCAGACACAGGGTCGGCGGCAGATACGCAGTATTTT. It translates to CASSADTGSAADTQYF.

The rearrangement links TRBV5-6 to TRBJ1-2, with TRBD1 matching over 7 bases. Per the germline V gene, CDR1 is SGHDT and CDR2 is YYEEEE. The V segment lost 5 bases and the J segment 10 bases; nucleotides outside the gene matches: 5. The CDR3 has 11 amino acids. The CDR3 bases are TGTGCCAGCAGTCGAGAGGGGGCCTACACCTTC. It codes for CASSREGAYTF.

This clone came up a few times. This chain connects TRBV18 to TRBJ1-2; tentative D call: TRBD1 (5 bases). The CDR3 extends over 16 amino acids. Germline V gene data show CDR1 as KGHSH and CDR2 as LQKENI. Deletions cut 0 bases from V and 4 bases from J, with 15 bases between. The CDR3 spells CASSPPSVEGPYGYTF. In DNA, the CDR3 is TGTGCCAGCTCACCACCGTCCGTGGAGGGACCCTATGGCTACACCTTC.

This clone has a handful of counts. This sequence joins TRBV6-5 and TRBJ1-5, with 8 bases aligning to TRBD1. V shed 0 bases and J 5 bases; nucleotides not matched to a gene: 3. This CDR3 is 15 amino acids long. Looked up from germline, CDR1 is MNHEY and CDR2 is SVGAGI. CDR3 nucleotides: TGTGCCAGCAGTTACTCGGCCAGGGGGCATCAGCCCCAGCATTTT. This translates into CASSYSARGHQPQHF.

The genes are TRBV7-8 and TRBJ2-3; the D is unclear. Looked up from germline, CDR1 is SGHVS and CDR2 is FQNEAQ. This CDR3 has 12 amino acids. V lost 6 bases and J lost 0, with 4 bases in between. Here the CDR3 reads CASSTSTDTQYF. The CDR3 DNA is TGTGCCAGCAGTACAAGCACAGATACGCAGTATTTT. The full variable domain, its missing parts supplied by reference TRBV7-8 and TRBJ2-3, is GAGVSQSPRYKVAKRGQDVALRCDPISGHVSLFWYQQALGQGPEFLTYFQNEAQLDKSGLPSDRFFAERPEGSVSTLKIQRTQQEDSAVYLCASSTSTDTQYFGPGTRLTVL.

This clone was counted only a few times. The V gene is TRBV6-5, the J gene TRBJ2-7; possibly TRBD1 for D (6 bases). Germline CDR1 is MNHEY and CDR2 is SVGAGI. This CDR3 contains 12 residues. V dropped 5 bases and J dropped 3 bases, with 8 bases sitting between them. For the CDR3, the DNA is TGTGCCAGCAGTCAACAGGGCTACGAGCAGTACTTC. Its translation is CASSQQGYEQYF.